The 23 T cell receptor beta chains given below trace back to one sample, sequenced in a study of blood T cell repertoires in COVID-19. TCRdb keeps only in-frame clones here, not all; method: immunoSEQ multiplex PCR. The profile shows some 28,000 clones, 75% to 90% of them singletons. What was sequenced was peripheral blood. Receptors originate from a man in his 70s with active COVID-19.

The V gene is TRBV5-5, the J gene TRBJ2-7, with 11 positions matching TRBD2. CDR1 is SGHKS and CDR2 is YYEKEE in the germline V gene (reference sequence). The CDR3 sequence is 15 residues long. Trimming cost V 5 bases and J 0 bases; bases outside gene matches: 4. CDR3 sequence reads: CASRLAGGFSYEQYF. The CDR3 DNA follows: TGTGCCAGCAGGTTAGCGGGGGGGTTCTCCTACGAGCAGTACTTC.

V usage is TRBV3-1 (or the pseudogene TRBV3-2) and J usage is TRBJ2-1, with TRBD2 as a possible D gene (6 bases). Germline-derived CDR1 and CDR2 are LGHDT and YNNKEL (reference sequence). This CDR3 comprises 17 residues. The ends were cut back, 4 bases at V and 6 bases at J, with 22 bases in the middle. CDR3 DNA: TGTGCCAGCAGCCCCCCCAATGCGGGAACCGCAATCAATGAGCAGTTCTTC. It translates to CASSPPNAGTAINEQFF.

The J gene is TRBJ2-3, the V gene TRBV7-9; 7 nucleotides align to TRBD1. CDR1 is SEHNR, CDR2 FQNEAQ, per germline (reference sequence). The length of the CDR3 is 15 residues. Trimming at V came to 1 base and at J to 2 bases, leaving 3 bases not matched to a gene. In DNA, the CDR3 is TGTGCCAGCAGCTTAGGGGACAGAGACACAGATACGCAGTATTTT. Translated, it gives CASSLGDRDTDTQYF.

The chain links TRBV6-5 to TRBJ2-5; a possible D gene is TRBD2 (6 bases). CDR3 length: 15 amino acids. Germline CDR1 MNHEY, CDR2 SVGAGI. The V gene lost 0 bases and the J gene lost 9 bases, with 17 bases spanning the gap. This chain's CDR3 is CASSYSSGRWGAQYF. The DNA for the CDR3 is TGTGCCAGCAGTTACTCGTCGGGTCGGTGGGGGGCCCAGTACTTC.

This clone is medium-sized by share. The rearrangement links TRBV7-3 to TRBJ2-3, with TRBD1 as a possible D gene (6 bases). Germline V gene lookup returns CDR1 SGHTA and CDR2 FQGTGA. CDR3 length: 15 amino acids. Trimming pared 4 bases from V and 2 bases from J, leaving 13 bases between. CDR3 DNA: TGTGCCAGCAGCTATACAGGGAGCCACACAGATACGCAGTATTTT. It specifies CASSYTGSHTDTQYF.

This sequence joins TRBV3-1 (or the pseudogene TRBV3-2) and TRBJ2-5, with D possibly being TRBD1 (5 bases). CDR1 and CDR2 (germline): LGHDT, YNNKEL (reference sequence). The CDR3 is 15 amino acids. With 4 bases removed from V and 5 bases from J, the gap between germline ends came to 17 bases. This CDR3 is CASSPQGQGRETQYF. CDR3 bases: TGTGCCAGCAGCCCCCAAGGGCAGGGCCGGGAGACCCAGTACTTC.

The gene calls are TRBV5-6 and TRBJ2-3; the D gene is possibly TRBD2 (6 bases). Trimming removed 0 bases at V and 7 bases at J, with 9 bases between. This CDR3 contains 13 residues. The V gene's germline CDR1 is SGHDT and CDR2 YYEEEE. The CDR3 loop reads CASSLAGRNTQYF. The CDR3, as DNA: TGTGCCAGCAGCTTGGCAGGGAGGAATACGCAGTATTTT. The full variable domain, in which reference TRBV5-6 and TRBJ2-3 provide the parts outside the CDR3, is DAGVTQSPTHLIKTRGQQVTLRCSPKSGHDTVSWYQQALGQGPQFIFQYYEEEERQRGNFPDRFSGHQFPNYSSELNVNALLLGDSALYLCASSLAGRNTQYFGPGTRLTVL.

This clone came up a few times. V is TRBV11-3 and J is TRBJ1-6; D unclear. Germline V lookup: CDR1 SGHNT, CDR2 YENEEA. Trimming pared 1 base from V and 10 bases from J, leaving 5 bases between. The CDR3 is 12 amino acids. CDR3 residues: CASSLGGSPLHF. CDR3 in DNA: TGTGCCAGCAGCTTAGGCGGATCACCCCTCCACTTT.

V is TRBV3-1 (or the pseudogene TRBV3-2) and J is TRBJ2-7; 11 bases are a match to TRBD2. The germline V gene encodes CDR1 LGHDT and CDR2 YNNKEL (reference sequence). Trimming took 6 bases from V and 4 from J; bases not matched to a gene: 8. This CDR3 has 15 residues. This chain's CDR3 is CASSSGGVLFYEQYF. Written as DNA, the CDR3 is TGTGCCAGCAGTAGCGGGGGGGTCCTATTTTACGAGCAGTACTTC.

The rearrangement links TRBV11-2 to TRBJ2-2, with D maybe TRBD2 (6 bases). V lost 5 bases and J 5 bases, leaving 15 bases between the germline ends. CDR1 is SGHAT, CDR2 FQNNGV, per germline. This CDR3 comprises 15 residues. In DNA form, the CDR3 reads TGTGCCAGCAGCCCCGCGGGGCTAAGGACCGGGGAGCTGTTTTTT. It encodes CASSPAGLRTGELFF.

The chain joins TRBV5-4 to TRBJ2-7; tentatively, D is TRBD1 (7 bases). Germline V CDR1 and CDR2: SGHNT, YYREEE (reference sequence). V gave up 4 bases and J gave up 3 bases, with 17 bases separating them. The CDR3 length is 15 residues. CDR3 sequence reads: CASSPGGQVFYEQYF. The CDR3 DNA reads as TGTGCCAGCAGCCCAGGGGGGCAGGTGTTCTACGAGCAGTACTTC. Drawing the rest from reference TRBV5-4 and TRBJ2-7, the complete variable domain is ETGVTQSPTHLIKTRGQQVTLRCSSQSGHNTVSWYQQALGQGPQFIFQYYREEENGRGNFPPRFSGLQFPNYSSELNVNALELDDSALYLCASSPGGQVFYEQYFGPGTRLTVT.

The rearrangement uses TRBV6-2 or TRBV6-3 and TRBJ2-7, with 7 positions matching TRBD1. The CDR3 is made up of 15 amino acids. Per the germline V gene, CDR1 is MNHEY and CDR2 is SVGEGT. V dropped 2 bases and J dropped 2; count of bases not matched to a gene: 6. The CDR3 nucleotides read TGTGCCAGCAGTTACGGGGACAGTGCCGCCTACGAGCAGTACTTC. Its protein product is CASSYGDSAAYEQYF.

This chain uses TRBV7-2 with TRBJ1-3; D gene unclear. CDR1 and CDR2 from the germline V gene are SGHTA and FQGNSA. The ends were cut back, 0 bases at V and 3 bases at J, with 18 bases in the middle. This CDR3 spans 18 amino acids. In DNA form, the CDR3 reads TGTGCCAGCAGCTTAGCGGCGGGATCACGGAGATATGGAAACACCATATATTTT. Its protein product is CASSLAAGSRRYGNTIYF.

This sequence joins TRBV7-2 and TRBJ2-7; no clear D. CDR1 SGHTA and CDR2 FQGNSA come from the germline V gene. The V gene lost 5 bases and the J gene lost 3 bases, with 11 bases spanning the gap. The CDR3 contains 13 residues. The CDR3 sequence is CASSRDRGYEQYF. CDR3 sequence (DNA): TGTGCCAGCAGCCGTGATAGAGGCTACGAGCAGTACTTC. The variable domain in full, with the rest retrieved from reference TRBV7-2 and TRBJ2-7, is GAGVSQSPSNKVTEKGKDVELRCDPISGHTALYWYRQSLGQGLEFLIYFQGNSAPDKSGLPSDRFSAERTGGSVSTLTIQRTQQEDSAVYLCASSRDRGYEQYFGPGTRLTVT.

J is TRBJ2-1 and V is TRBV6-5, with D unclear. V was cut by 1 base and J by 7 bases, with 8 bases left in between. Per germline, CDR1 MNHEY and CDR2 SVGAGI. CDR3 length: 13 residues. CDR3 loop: CASSYLTGNEQFF. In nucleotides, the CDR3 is TGTGCCAGCAGTTACTTGACCGGGAATGAGCAGTTCTTC.

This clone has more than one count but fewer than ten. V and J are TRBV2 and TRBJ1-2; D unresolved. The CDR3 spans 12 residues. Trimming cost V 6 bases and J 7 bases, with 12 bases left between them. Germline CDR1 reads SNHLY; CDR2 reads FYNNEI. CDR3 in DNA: TGTGCCAGCAGGGAGACGGGGTTTGGCTACACCTTC. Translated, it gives CASRETGFGYTF.

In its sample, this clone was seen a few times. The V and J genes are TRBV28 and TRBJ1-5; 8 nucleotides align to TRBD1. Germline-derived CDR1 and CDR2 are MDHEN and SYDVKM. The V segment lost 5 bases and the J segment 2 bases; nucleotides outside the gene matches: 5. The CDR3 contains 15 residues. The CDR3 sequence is CASSGPGGGNQPQHF. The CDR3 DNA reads TGTGCCAGCAGTGGTCCAGGGGGCGGCAATCAGCCCCAGCATTTT.

The CDR3 nucleotides are TGTGCCAGCAGCTTACAAATAGTCCGCGCAAGCTCTGGGGCCAACGTCCTGACTTTC. Its protein is CASSLQIVRASSGANVLTF. The genes are TRBV11-2 and TRBJ2-6; D is unresolved. The germline V and J ends were trimmed by 2 bases and 0 bases, with 17 bases remaining between them. CDR1 and CDR2 from the germline V gene are SGHAT and FQNNGV. The CDR3 runs to 19 residues.

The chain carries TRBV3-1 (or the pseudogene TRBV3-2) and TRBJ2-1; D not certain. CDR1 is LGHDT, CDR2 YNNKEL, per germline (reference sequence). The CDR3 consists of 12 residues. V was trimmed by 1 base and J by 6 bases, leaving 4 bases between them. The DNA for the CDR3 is TGTGCCAGCAGCCAAGCGCGCAATGAGCAGTTCTTC. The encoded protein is CASSQARNEQFF.

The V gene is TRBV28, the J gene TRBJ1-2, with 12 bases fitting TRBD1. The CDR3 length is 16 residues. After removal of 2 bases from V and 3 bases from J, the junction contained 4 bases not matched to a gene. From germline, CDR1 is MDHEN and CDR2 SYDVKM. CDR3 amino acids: CASSLGTGGSHYGYTF. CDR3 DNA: TGTGCCAGCAGTTTAGGGACAGGGGGCTCCCACTATGGCTACACCTTC.

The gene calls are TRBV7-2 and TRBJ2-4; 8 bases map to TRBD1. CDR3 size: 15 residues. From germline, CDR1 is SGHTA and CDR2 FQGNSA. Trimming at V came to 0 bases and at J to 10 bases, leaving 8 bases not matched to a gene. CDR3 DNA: TGTGCCAGCAGCTTAGCAGGGACAGGTAGTTTAATTCAGTACTTC. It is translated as CASSLAGTGSLIQYF.

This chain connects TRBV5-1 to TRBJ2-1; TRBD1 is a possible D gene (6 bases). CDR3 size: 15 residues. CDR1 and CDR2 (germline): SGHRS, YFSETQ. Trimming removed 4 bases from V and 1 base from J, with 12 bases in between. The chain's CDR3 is CASSPGHRSYNEQFF. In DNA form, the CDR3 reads TGCGCCAGCAGCCCGGGACATAGATCCTACAATGAGCAGTTCTTC.

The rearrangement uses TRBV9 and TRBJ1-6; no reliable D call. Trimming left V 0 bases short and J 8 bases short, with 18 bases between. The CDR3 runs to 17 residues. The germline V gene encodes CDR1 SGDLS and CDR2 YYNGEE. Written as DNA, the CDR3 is TGTGCCAGCAGCGTAGCTGTATCCCCATGGTCGGATTCACCCCTCCACTTT. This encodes CASSVAVSPWSDSPLHF.